Each of the 21 T cell receptor beta chains below was sequenced from the same sample in a study of Graves' ophthalmopathy and Graves' hyperthyroidism. RNA transcripts served as template for amplifying TCR beta CDR3 sequences. HTBI primers were used in a first-round RT-PCR, which preceded a second-round multiplex PCR. One entry per CDR3 protein, called by TCRdb with MiXCR from the multiplex PCR reads. The sample shows 600,000 to 950,000 distinct CDR3 sequences, about 44% of them seen only once. Sequenced material: peripheral blood. All receptors derive from an adult man with Graves' ophthalmopathy.

Turning to this clonotype: The junction departs from the called germline gene at one end, perhaps through a read error. The gene calls are TRBV10-3 and TRBJ2-7; D unresolved. Per the germline V gene, CDR1 is ENHRY and CDR2 is SYGVKD. The CDR3 contains 14 residues. This CDR3 is CASSEVIASYEQYF. CDR3 DNA: TGTGCCAGCAGTGAAGTAATCGCCTCCTACGAGCAGTACTTC.

The chain combines TRBV25-1 with TRBJ1-1, with 7 bases aligning to TRBD1. Per germline, CDR1 MGHDK and CDR2 SYGVNS. The length of the CDR3 is 14 residues. V shed 2 bases, J shed 4 bases, and the junction held 4 bases outside the gene matches. The chain's CDR3 is CASSENDRATEAFF. In DNA form, the CDR3 reads TGTGCCAGCAGTGAAAACGACAGGGCCACTGAAGCTTTCTTT.

The rearrangement uses TRBV15 and TRBJ2-5, with 12 bases matching TRBD2. The CDR3 spans 19 residues. CDR1 is LNHNV, CDR2 YYDKDF, per germline (reference sequence). V lost 1 base, J lost 5 bases, and 14 bases stayed unmatched. The CDR3 region is CATSRGRETSGSPGETQYF. Written as DNA, the CDR3 is TGTGCCACCAGCAGAGGTCGGGAGACTAGCGGGAGCCCCGGGGAGACCCAGTACTTC.

This clonotype was found many times. V usage is TRBV19 and J usage is TRBJ1-5; 7 bases are a match to TRBD1. The CDR3 is 14 residues long. The V segment lost 3 bases and the J segment 4 bases; nucleotides outside the gene matches: 3. Germline values: CDR1 LNHDA, CDR2 SQIVND (reference sequence). The CDR3 loop reads CASSMTGMNQPQHF. The CDR3, as DNA: TGTGCCAGTAGTATGACAGGGATGAATCAGCCCCAGCATTTT.

The chain links TRBV12-3 or TRBV12-4 to TRBJ2-7; 8 nucleotides agree with TRBD2. V dropped 8 bases and J dropped 12; count of bases not matched to a gene: 12. The CDR3 totals 12 residues. Written as DNA, the CDR3 is TGTGCCAGCCGAAACCCCGGGGGGGGAAGGTACTTC. It codes for CASRNPGGGRYF.

Many counts were recorded for this clonotype. The rearrangement links TRBV7-3 to TRBJ2-3; maybe TRBD2 (5 bases). Deletions cut 1 base from V and 4 bases from J, with 12 bases between. CDR1 and CDR2 from the germline V gene are SGHTA and FQGTGA. The CDR3 is made up of 15 amino acids. The CDR3 DNA reads as TGTGCCAGCAGCTTAAAACTAGATCGAGCAGATACGCAGTATTTT. It encodes CASSLKLDRADTQYF.

This clonotype was recorded a few times. The J gene is TRBJ2-5, the V gene TRBV5-1; D call uncertain. The CDR3 is 13 amino acids. The germline V gene has CDR1 SGHRS and CDR2 YFSETQ. Trimming stripped 4 bases from V and 2 bases from J, with 9 bases between. The DNA for the CDR3 is TGCGCCAGCAGCCGTAGCCTTCAAGAGACCCAGTACTTC. Its translation: CASSRSLQETQYF.

The V call is TRBV7-9, the J call TRBJ1-5; D is uncertain. V was clipped by 1 base and J by 5 bases, with 6 bases between them. This CDR3 spans 13 amino acids. The V gene's germline CDR1 is SEHNR and CDR2 FQNEAQ (reference sequence). CDR3 nucleotides: TGTGCCAGCAGCTTAGGCCTTTATCAGCCCCAGCATTTT. The encoded protein is CASSLGLYQPQHF.

This clonotype has more than one count but fewer than ten. The rearrangement uses TRBV20-1 and TRBJ2-7; a weak D match, TRBD1 (7 bases). The germline V and J ends were trimmed by 3 bases and 3 bases, with 18 bases remaining between them. Germline lookup yields CDR1 DFQATT and CDR2 SNEGSKA (reference sequence). The CDR3 contains 15 residues. The CDR3 DNA reads as TGCAGTGCTAGGGAACCGACAGGGAGGAACTACGAGCAGTACTTC. This sequence encodes CSAREPTGRNYEQYF.

In its sample, this clonotype was seen many times. The chain uses TRBV4-1 and TRBJ2-5, with D possibly matching TRBD1 (6 bases). CDR1 and CDR2 (germline): MGHRA, YSYEKL. Trimming cost V 0 bases and J 4 bases, with 12 bases left between them. CDR3 length equals 15 residues. CDR3 sequence reads: CASSQDPSRGETQYF. The CDR3 bases are TGCGCCAGCAGCCAAGATCCTTCCAGGGGAGAGACCCAGTACTTC.

Turning to this clonotype: The final CDR3 position lacks the conserved phenylalanine or tryptophan, pointing to a likely read error. No DNA is shown, since the ends of the CDR3 on it are uncertain; the CDR3 is the one TCRdb lists. V is TRBV7-2 and J is TRBJ1-4. Germline lookup yields CDR1 SGHTA and CDR2 FQGNSA. The CDR3 is 8 amino acids long, termini counted. CDR3 residues: CASSSSGV.

The rearrangement joins TRBV25-1 to TRBJ2-5; 7 bases are shared with TRBD1. Germline-derived CDR1 and CDR2 are MGHDK and SYGVNS. V lost 4 bases to trimming and J lost 5 bases; unmatched junction nucleotides: 13. The CDR3 is 16 amino acids. CDR3 DNA: TGTGCCAGCAGTGCTTACGGTGACAGGGCATTTGAGACCCAGTACTTC. It yields the protein CASSAYGDRAFETQYF.

This sequence joins TRBV10-3 and TRBJ2-2; no reliable D call. Between the trimmed V and J ends, which lost 5 bases and 0 bases, there was a span of 7 bases. Germline lookup yields CDR1 ENHRY and CDR2 SYGVKD. This CDR3 has 14 amino acids. The DNA for the CDR3 is TGTGCCATCAGTTACGCCTCGAACACCGGGGAGCTGTTTTTT. It yields the protein CAISYASNTGELFF.

In this sample, this clonotype turned up a few times. The V call is TRBV2, the J call TRBJ2-5; D ambiguous. Trimming left V 2 bases short and J 1 base short, with 14 bases between. Per the germline V gene, CDR1 is SNHLY and CDR2 is FYNNEI. CDR3 length: 16 amino acids. The CDR3 loop reads CASSEYPSGIQETQYF. The CDR3 bases are TGTGCCAGCAGTGAATATCCGTCGGGCATCCAAGAGACCCAGTACTTC.

With respect to this clonotype: This could be a read error, since a much larger clone is one nucleotide away. The rearrangement links TRBV7-9 to TRBJ2-7, with D uncertain. The CDR3 covers 12 residues. With 2 bases removed from V and 5 bases from J, the gap between germline ends came to 7 bases. Germline V CDR1 and CDR2: SEHNR, FQNEAQ (reference sequence). DNA of the CDR3: TGTGCCAGCAGCTTAAAAGGCCACGAGCAGTACTTC. The encoded protein is CASSLKGHEQYF.

Only a few counts were recorded for this clonotype. V gene TRBV19 combines with J gene TRBJ2-5; 9 positions agree with TRBD1. V trimming: 5 bases; J trimming: 1 base; junction bases outside the gene matches: 2. The germline gives CDR1 LNHDA, CDR2 SQIVND (reference sequence). The CDR3 runs 14 residues. CDR3 coding DNA: TGTGCCAGTAGTCGGGGACAGGGCCAAGAGACCCAGTACTTC. It specifies CASSRGQGQETQYF.

V usage is TRBV5-1 and J usage is TRBJ1-2; TRBD1 matches 9 bases. CDR1 and CDR2 (germline): SGHRS, YFSETQ. The trim removed 4 bases at V and 2 bases at J, leaving 6 bases unmatched. The CDR3 runs to 15 residues. CDR3: CASSPIDRGNYGYTF. Here the CDR3 DNA reads TGCGCCAGCAGCCCCATCGACAGGGGGAACTATGGCTACACCTTC.

This clonotype was recorded many times. The rearrangement links TRBV24-1 to TRBJ2-7; maybe TRBD2 (5 bases). Germline values: CDR1 KGHDR, CDR2 SFDVKD. The length of the CDR3 is 13 residues. V shed 4 bases and J shed 3 bases, with 9 bases lying between them. The CDR3 region has the DNA TGTGCCACCAGTGAGACGGGAAGCTACGAGCAGTACTTC. Translation: CATSETGSYEQYF.

Details on this clonotype: This clone may be a read error of a much larger clone one base away. V is TRBV12-3 or TRBV12-4 and J is TRBJ2-7; 10 bases fit TRBD1. V dropped 4 bases and J dropped 5; count of bases not matched to a gene: 8. The CDR3 has 15 amino acids. CDR3 sequence: CASSSGTGVRHEQYF. In DNA form, the CDR3 reads TGTGCCAGCAGTTCCGGGACAGGGGTAAGACACGAGCAGTACTTC.

CDR3 in DNA: TGCAGCGTTGAAGAGGGGGACAGTGTTAGCTCCTACAATGAGCAGTTCTTC. This translates into CSVEEGDSVSSYNEQFF. This rearrangement joins TRBV29-1 to TRBJ2-1; TRBD1 agrees at 7 bases. CDR1 is SQVTM, CDR2 ANQGSEA, per germline. Germline trimming cut 0 bases from V and 0 bases from J; bases unmatched to any gene: 8. This CDR3 is built from 17 residues.

The rearrangement joins TRBV20-1 to TRBJ2-7; 9 positions agree with TRBD2. Trimming removed 4 bases from V and 9 bases from J; junction bases left unmatched: 19. The CDR3 spans 16 residues. Germline V CDR1 and CDR2: DFQATT, SNEGSKA (reference sequence). Here the CDR3 DNA reads TGCAGTGCTACACGGGCTAGCGGGGTTAAGGGATTCGGGCAGTACTTC. This sequence encodes CSATRASGVKGFGQYF.